The rows below give T cell receptor beta chains drawn from one sample of a study of blood T cells in healthy people across ages. TCRdb re-called the 5' RACE reads with MiXCR, one entry per CDR3 protein. The sample lists fewer than 2,000,000 distinct CDR3 sequences, approximately 39% seen once, with approximately 22% in the top ten. The sequencing input was blood. The receptors were gathered from a human donor in good health. The CDR3 runs from the conserved cysteine through the conserved F or W. The D gene is left open where the match is weak. Not every row has a clone size; where given, it reads once, few, many or a size class.

CDR3 DNA: TGTGCCAGCAGTGATCCGGGACAGACAAATGAAAAACTGTTTTTT; CDR3 protein: CASSDPGQTNEKLFF; D gene: TRBD1; clone size: few; J gene: TRBJ1-4; V gene: TRBV2
CDR3 DNA: TGCAGCGTAGGGACGTTCGCGAACACCGGGGAGCTGTTTTTT; CDR3 protein: CSVGTFANTGELFF; D gene: .; clone size: .; J gene: TRBJ2-2; V gene: TRBV29-1
CDR3 DNA: TGTGCCACCAGCAGAAATAGCGGGGGCTCCTCTGATGAGCAGTTCTTC; CDR3 protein: CATSRNSGGSSDEQFF; D gene: TRBD2; clone size: .; J gene: TRBJ2-1; V gene: TRBV15
CDR3 DNA: TGTGCCAGCAGCTTACGGTCAGGCAGAACGAACACTGAAGCTTTCTTT; CDR3 protein: CASSLRSGRTNTEAFF; D gene: .; clone size: .; J gene: TRBJ1-1; V gene: TRBV7-9
CDR3 DNA: TGTGCCAGCAGCACGTACAGGGGGCGCTCCGAGCGGTACTTC; CDR3 protein: CASSTYRGRSERYF; D gene: TRBD1; clone size: .; J gene: TRBJ2-4; V gene: TRBV7-9
CDR3 DNA: TGTGCTAGTGGGCAAGACACCGGGGAGCTGTTTTTT; CDR3 protein: CASGQDTGELFF; D gene: .; clone size: few; J gene: TRBJ2-2; V gene: TRBV12-5
CDR3 DNA: TGTGCCAGCAGTCCAGGGGGGGGCTATGGCTACACCTTC; CDR3 protein: CASSPGGGYGYTF; D gene: TRBD1; clone size: many; J gene: TRBJ1-2; V gene: TRBV12-3/TRBV12-4
CDR3 DNA: TGTGCCAGCAGCCAACTAGCGGGACAGATCTATGGCTACACCTTC; CDR3 protein: CASSQLAGQIYGYTF; D gene: TRBD1; clone size: .; J gene: TRBJ1-2; V gene: TRBV7-2
CDR3 DNA: TGTGCCAGCAGCCTCCGGGGGGTGCGCTCGGAGACCCAGTACTTC; CDR3 protein: CASSLRGVRSETQYF; D gene: TRBD2; clone size: .; J gene: TRBJ2-5; V gene: TRBV5-5
CDR3 DNA: TGCGCCAGCAGCCAAGGATGGACAGTGGGGCAGTACTTC; CDR3 protein: CASSQGWTVGQYF; D gene: .; clone size: .; J gene: TRBJ2-5; V gene: TRBV4-3
CDR3 DNA: TGCGCCAGCAGCCAAGATTACAGGCTTACGTGGGGCGAGACCCAGTACTTC; CDR3 protein: CASSQDYRLTWGETQYF; D gene: .; clone size: .; J gene: TRBJ2-5; V gene: TRBV4-3
CDR3 DNA: TGTGCCAGCAGCTTAGAAGGATGGTACGAGCAGTACTTC; CDR3 protein: CASSLEGWYEQYF; D gene: .; clone size: many; J gene: TRBJ2-7; V gene: TRBV7-9
CDR3 DNA: TGTGCCAGCAGCTTAGTCGTAGGGGTGGATGGCTACACCTTC; CDR3 protein: CASSLVVGVDGYTF; D gene: .; clone size: few; J gene: TRBJ1-2; V gene: TRBV7-2
CDR3 DNA: TGTGCCAGCAGCCGGGGCGGGGCGAGAGATAGGGGCCAGCATTTT; CDR3 protein: CASSRGGARDRGQHF; D gene: .; clone size: .; J gene: TRBJ1-5; V gene: TRBV7-8
CDR3 DNA: TGTGCCAGCAGTTACTCGAGGGACAGGACTACTAACTATGGCTACACCTTC; CDR3 protein: CASSYSRDRTTNYGYTF; D gene: TRBD1; clone size: few; J gene: TRBJ1-2; V gene: TRBV6-6
CDR3 DNA: TGCGCCAGCAGCCAAGATGACTCTCGGGGAGAGACCCAGTACTTC; CDR3 protein: CASSQDDSRGETQYF; D gene: .; clone size: few; J gene: TRBJ2-5; V gene: TRBV4-3
CDR3 DNA: TGCAGTGCTAGTAGTCTCTCTGGCAGCTTCTCCTACGAGCAGTACTTC; CDR3 protein: CSASSLSGSFSYEQYF; D gene: .; clone size: once; J gene: TRBJ2-7; V gene: TRBV20-1
CDR3 DNA: TGTGCCAGCAGCGAACCAGACGAAAGCCTGTATTTT; CDR3 protein: CASSEPDESLYF; D gene: .; clone size: .; J gene: TRBJ2-3; V gene: TRBV9
CDR3 DNA: TGTGCCAGCTCATGGCTAGCGGGGAGTGGGGCCAACGTCCTGACTTTC; CDR3 protein: CASSWLAGSGANVLTF; D gene: TRBD2; clone size: .; J gene: TRBJ2-6; V gene: TRBV6-6
CDR3 DNA: TGCGCCAGCAGCCAAACCCGAGACAGGTTATCACCCCTCCACTTT; CDR3 protein: CASSQTRDRLSPLHF; D gene: .; clone size: once; J gene: TRBJ1-6; V gene: TRBV4-1
CDR3 DNA: TGTGCCAGCAGCCCCTGGGGTAGCGGGGGTTGGGAGACCCAGTACTTC; CDR3 protein: CASSPWGSGGWETQYF; D gene: TRBD2; clone size: few; J gene: TRBJ2-5; V gene: TRBV7-2
CDR3 DNA: TGCAGTGCTAGAGGGGGAAGCTATGGCTACACCTTC; CDR3 protein: CSARGGSYGYTF; D gene: .; clone size: many; J gene: TRBJ1-2; V gene: TRBV20-1
CDR3 DNA: TGTGCCAGCAGCCTAACCATCGACGGTTACTACGAGCAGTACTTC; CDR3 protein: CASSLTIDGYYEQYF; D gene: .; clone size: few; J gene: TRBJ2-7; V gene: TRBV7-2